This is a list of T cell receptor beta chains from one sample in a study of blood T cell repertoires in COVID-19. Profiling relied on immunoSEQ multiplex PCR, and the TCRdb table lists in-frame clones only, not all of them. The top ten clones hold 4% to 4.5% of a sample with about 480,000 clones, 85% to 90% of them seen once. The sample taken for sequencing was peripheral blood. These receptors all come from a woman aged 30 to 39 with acute or convalescent COVID-19. Both conserved end residues are part of each CDR3. A D gene is named only where the DNA matches it firmly. Some rows mark clone size as missing; the rest say once, few, many or name a class of expanded clone.

j_gene: TRBJ1-5
abundance: once
v_gene: TRBV19
d_gene: NA
CDR3nt: TGTGCCAGTAGTATCGACTTTTGGCAGCCCCAGCATTTT
CDR3aa: CASSIDFWQPQHF

j_gene: TRBJ1-1
abundance: NA
v_gene: TRBV19
d_gene: NA
CDR3nt: TGTGCCACTCACGCAGGGATCGCTGAAGCTTTCTTT
CDR3aa: CATHAGIAEAFF

j_gene: TRBJ2-1
abundance: NA
v_gene: TRBV3-1/TRBV3-2
d_gene: TRBD2
CDR3nt: TGTGCCAGTAGCCCCGAGGGACTAGCGGGTGGGAATGAGCAGTTCTTC
CDR3aa: CASSPEGLAGGNEQFF

j_gene: TRBJ1-5
abundance: few
v_gene: TRBV29-1
d_gene: TRBD1
CDR3nt: TGCAGCGTTTGGCCAGGGGGCGATCAGCCCCAGCATTTT
CDR3aa: CSVWPGGDQPQHF

j_gene: TRBJ2-2
abundance: NA
v_gene: TRBV24-1
d_gene: TRBD1
CDR3nt: TGTGCCACCAGTGATACAGGGGGCGCGGGGGAGCTGTTTTTT
CDR3aa: CATSDTGGAGELFF

j_gene: TRBJ2-5
abundance: NA
v_gene: TRBV19
d_gene: NA
CDR3nt: TGTGCCAGTAGTATTGGGGGCGAGACCCAGTACTTC
CDR3aa: CASSIGGETQYF

j_gene: TRBJ1-6
abundance: NA
v_gene: TRBV7-2
d_gene: TRBD1
CDR3nt: TGTGCCAGCAGCCTCGGGACAGCTAATTCACCCCTCCACTTT
CDR3aa: CASSLGTANSPLHF

j_gene: TRBJ2-7
abundance: NA
v_gene: TRBV30
d_gene: TRBD2
CDR3nt: TGTGCCTGGAGAGCGGGGGTCTACGAGCAGTACTTC
CDR3aa: CAWRAGVYEQYF

j_gene: TRBJ2-3
abundance: NA
v_gene: TRBV11-1
d_gene: NA
CDR3nt: TGTGCCACCTCTGAGTCGGATACGCAGTATTTT
CDR3aa: CATSESDTQYF

j_gene: TRBJ1-5
abundance: NA
v_gene: TRBV2
d_gene: NA
CDR3nt: TGTGCCGGCAGTGAAACGACAGGCGGTAGCAATCAGCCCCAGCATTTT
CDR3aa: CAGSETTGGSNQPQHF

j_gene: TRBJ2-7
abundance: NA
v_gene: TRBV2
d_gene: NA
CDR3nt: TGTGCCAGCAGTGAATTATCGGCTGACACCGAGCAGTACTTC
CDR3aa: CASSELSADTEQYF

j_gene: TRBJ2-5
abundance: once
v_gene: TRBV5-5
d_gene: NA
CDR3nt: TGTGCCAGCAGCTTGTTAGTTCAAGAGACCCAGTACTTC
CDR3aa: CASSLLVQETQYF

j_gene: TRBJ1-2
abundance: once
v_gene: TRBV10-3
d_gene: TRBD1
CDR3nt: TGTGCCATCATGGGACAGGGCCCTAACTATGGCTACACCTTC
CDR3aa: CAIMGQGPNYGYTF

j_gene: TRBJ1-6
abundance: few
v_gene: TRBV6-1
d_gene: TRBD1
CDR3nt: TGTGCCAGCAGTGACAGGGGGCCTGATAATTCACCCCTCCACTTT
CDR3aa: CASSDRGPDNSPLHF

j_gene: TRBJ1-1
abundance: NA
v_gene: TRBV4-1
d_gene: NA
CDR3nt: TGCGCCAGCAGCCAAGATCAGCGGGGTCCAAGGGACACTGAAGCTTTCTTT
CDR3aa: CASSQDQRGPRDTEAFF

j_gene: TRBJ1-1
abundance: few
v_gene: TRBV5-1
d_gene: TRBD1
CDR3nt: TGCGCCAGCAGCTTGGACAGGGGTATTACTGAAGCTTTCTTT
CDR3aa: CASSLDRGITEAFF

j_gene: TRBJ1-6
abundance: NA
v_gene: TRBV28
d_gene: TRBD1
CDR3nt: TGTGCCAGCAGTTTCGGGGACAGGGGTAATTCACCCCTCCACTTT
CDR3aa: CASSFGDRGNSPLHF

j_gene: TRBJ2-3
abundance: NA
v_gene: TRBV20-1
d_gene: TRBD1
CDR3nt: TGCAGTGCTAGGGGGGACAGGGATGAGTATTTT
CDR3aa: CSARGDRDEYF

j_gene: TRBJ1-2
abundance: NA
v_gene: TRBV5-6
d_gene: NA
CDR3nt: TGTGCCAGCAGCGGGGGAGCGGGGGCTAACTATGGCTACACCTTC
CDR3aa: CASSGGAGANYGYTF

j_gene: TRBJ1-1
abundance: NA
v_gene: TRBV19
d_gene: TRBD1
CDR3nt: TGTGCCAGTAGTATCAGCCGGGACAGGGAGTTAAACACTGAAGCTTTCTTT
CDR3aa: CASSISRDRELNTEAFF

j_gene: TRBJ1-6
abundance: NA
v_gene: TRBV10-2
d_gene: NA
CDR3nt: TGCGCCAGCAGTGATAGCTCACCCCTCCACTTT
CDR3aa: CASSDSSPLHF

j_gene: TRBJ2-5
abundance: once
v_gene: TRBV7-2
d_gene: TRBD2
CDR3nt: TGTGCCAGCAGCCACCAGGGACTAGCGGGGATCAAGACCCAGTACTTC
CDR3aa: CASSHQGLAGIKTQYF

j_gene: TRBJ2-5
abundance: NA
v_gene: TRBV7-3
d_gene: TRBD1
CDR3nt: TGTGCCAGCAGTACAGTAGGGGGCGCGGAGACCCAGTACTTC
CDR3aa: CASSTVGGAETQYF

j_gene: TRBJ2-7
abundance: NA
v_gene: TRBV27
d_gene: NA
CDR3nt: TGTGCCAGCACTTCAGGGGACCACGAGCAGTACTTC
CDR3aa: CASTSGDHEQYF

j_gene: TRBJ2-7
abundance: NA
v_gene: TRBV19
d_gene: TRBD2
CDR3nt: TGTGCCAGTAGGGAACGGGGGGCCTACGAGCAGTACTTC
CDR3aa: CASRERGAYEQYF

j_gene: TRBJ2-2
abundance: NA
v_gene: TRBV2
d_gene: NA
CDR3nt: TGTGCCAGCATCCCTGTTGGGGCCGCGAACACCGGGGAGCTGTTTTTT
CDR3aa: CASIPVGAANTGELFF

j_gene: TRBJ2-3
abundance: NA
v_gene: TRBV5-4
d_gene: NA
CDR3nt: TGTGCCAGCACCAACGGTCCCAACCCTAGCACAGATACGCAGTATTTT
CDR3aa: CASTNGPNPSTDTQYF

j_gene: TRBJ2-5
abundance: once
v_gene: TRBV28
d_gene: NA
CDR3nt: TGTGCCAGCACTCAGGACAGAGCAGAAGAGACCCAGTACTTC
CDR3aa: CASTQDRAEETQYF

j_gene: TRBJ1-3
abundance: NA
v_gene: TRBV4-1
d_gene: NA
CDR3nt: TGCGCCAGCAGCCAAGTCGGGGAAGGAAACACCATATATTTT
CDR3aa: CASSQVGEGNTIYF

j_gene: TRBJ1-3
abundance: NA
v_gene: TRBV10-1
d_gene: NA
CDR3nt: TGCGCCAGCAGTGAATCCGGGTCTGGAAACACCATATATTTT
CDR3aa: CASSESGSGNTIYF

j_gene: TRBJ1-5
abundance: NA
v_gene: TRBV6-6
d_gene: TRBD1
CDR3nt: TGTGCCAGCAGGACCGGGACAGGGTTAGTTCAGCCCCAGCATTTT
CDR3aa: CASRTGTGLVQPQHF

j_gene: TRBJ1-5
abundance: once
v_gene: TRBV15
d_gene: NA
CDR3nt: TGTGCCACCAGCAGAGGTACTCAAGAGGTTCAGCCCCAGCATTTT
CDR3aa: CATSRGTQEVQPQHF

j_gene: TRBJ2-1
abundance: NA
v_gene: TRBV6-1
d_gene: NA
CDR3nt: TGTGCCAGCAGTGAAGCGACTACAAGACAGTTCTTC
CDR3aa: CASSEATTRQFF

j_gene: TRBJ2-7
abundance: NA
v_gene: TRBV11-2
d_gene: NA
CDR3nt: TGTGCCAGCAGCTTCGGGACAACCCCTTACGAGCAGTACTTC
CDR3aa: CASSFGTTPYEQYF

j_gene: TRBJ1-2
abundance: NA
v_gene: TRBV27
d_gene: NA
CDR3nt: TGTGCCAGCAGTCGGAGGGTAGATGGCTACACCTTC
CDR3aa: CASSRRVDGYTF

j_gene: TRBJ2-7
abundance: NA
v_gene: TRBV2
d_gene: TRBD1
CDR3nt: TGTGCCAGCATCATACAGGGGTGGTACGAGCAGTACTTC
CDR3aa: CASIIQGWYEQYF

j_gene: TRBJ2-3
abundance: NA
v_gene: TRBV27
d_gene: NA
CDR3nt: TGTGCCAGCAGTTTGGAAATTAGCCCACGGGGCACAGATACGCAGTATTTT
CDR3aa: CASSLEISPRGTDTQYF

j_gene: TRBJ1-4
abundance: NA
v_gene: TRBV19
d_gene: TRBD1
CDR3nt: TGTGCCAGTAGTCCCACAGGGGACTTAAATGAAAAACTGTTTTTT
CDR3aa: CASSPTGDLNEKLFF

j_gene: TRBJ1-1
abundance: NA
v_gene: TRBV4-1
d_gene: NA
CDR3nt: TGCGCCAGCAGCCACCTAACAGGGAACACTGAAGCTTTCTTT
CDR3aa: CASSHLTGNTEAFF

j_gene: TRBJ1-5
abundance: NA
v_gene: TRBV5-4
d_gene: TRBD1
CDR3nt: TGTGCCAGCAGCTTGGCCGTGGACAGGGGGCTATCGGGCAATCAGCCCCAGCATTTT
CDR3aa: CASSLAVDRGLSGNQPQHF

j_gene: TRBJ1-3
abundance: NA
v_gene: TRBV4-2
d_gene: TRBD1
CDR3nt: TGTGCCAGCAGCCAAGAGGCCGACAGGGGTGGCACCATATATTTT
CDR3aa: CASSQEADRGGTIYF

j_gene: TRBJ2-3
abundance: NA
v_gene: TRBV7-8
d_gene: TRBD2
CDR3nt: TGTGCCAGCAGCTGGCCTAGCGGGGGGGCCGAAGATACGCAGTATTTT
CDR3aa: CASSWPSGGAEDTQYF

j_gene: TRBJ2-7
abundance: NA
v_gene: TRBV12-3/TRBV12-4
d_gene: NA
CDR3nt: TGTGCCAGCAGCACCCATGTCGGGAGTGAGCAGTACTTC
CDR3aa: CASSTHVGSEQYF

j_gene: TRBJ2-5
abundance: once
v_gene: TRBV7-8
d_gene: TRBD1
CDR3nt: TGTGCCAGCAACAGTCTCAGGGGGCTTTGGGAGACCCAGTACTTC
CDR3aa: CASNSLRGLWETQYF

j_gene: TRBJ2-6
abundance: NA
v_gene: TRBV19
d_gene: TRBD2
CDR3nt: TGTGCCAGTAGAGAGGGACTAGCCAGGGCCAACGTCCTGACTTTC
CDR3aa: CASREGLARANVLTF

j_gene: TRBJ2-7
abundance: NA
v_gene: TRBV7-3
d_gene: NA
CDR3nt: TGTGCCAGCAGCTCTACAGGGAATGGCGAGCAGTACTTC
CDR3aa: CASSSTGNGEQYF

j_gene: TRBJ2-5
abundance: NA
v_gene: TRBV5-4
d_gene: TRBD2
CDR3nt: TGTGCCAGCAGCTTGTTAGCGGGGGCACCGGGGACCCAGTACTTC
CDR3aa: CASSLLAGAPGTQYF

j_gene: TRBJ2-2
abundance: NA
v_gene: TRBV4-2
d_gene: NA
CDR3nt: TGTGCCAGCAGCCATCCCGGAGGCGGTGCGAACACCGGGGAGCTGTTTTTT
CDR3aa: CASSHPGGGANTGELFF

j_gene: TRBJ2-7
abundance: NA
v_gene: TRBV3-1/TRBV3-2
d_gene: NA
CDR3nt: TGTGCCAGCAGCCCAGGGGACCCCCGGGACGAGCAGTACTTC
CDR3aa: CASSPGDPRDEQYF

j_gene: TRBJ2-7
abundance: NA
v_gene: TRBV11-2
d_gene: NA
CDR3nt: TGTGCCAGCAGCATCCTCGGGGGTCCAAGCTCCTACGAGCAGTACTTC
CDR3aa: CASSILGGPSSYEQYF

j_gene: TRBJ1-3
abundance: NA
v_gene: TRBV6-5
d_gene: NA
CDR3nt: TGTGCCAGAACAGATGGAAACACCATATATTTT
CDR3aa: CARTDGNTIYF

j_gene: TRBJ1-1
abundance: NA
v_gene: TRBV2
d_gene: TRBD1
CDR3nt: TGTGCCAGCAAGGACAGGGTTAACACTGAAGCTTTCTTT
CDR3aa: CASKDRVNTEAFF

j_gene: TRBJ1-4
abundance: NA
v_gene: TRBV6-5
d_gene: NA
CDR3nt: TGTGCCAGCAGTTACTCAGGGGGTGAAAAACTGTTTTTT
CDR3aa: CASSYSGGEKLFF

j_gene: TRBJ1-6
abundance: NA
v_gene: TRBV30
d_gene: NA
CDR3nt: TGTGCCTGGAGAGGGAGGGATTCACCCCTCCACTTT
CDR3aa: CAWRGRDSPLHF

j_gene: TRBJ1-5
abundance: NA
v_gene: TRBV19
d_gene: TRBD1
CDR3nt: TGTGCCAGTAGTACGACAGGGAGCAATCAGCCCCAGCATTTT
CDR3aa: CASSTTGSNQPQHF

j_gene: TRBJ1-1
abundance: NA
v_gene: TRBV5-1
d_gene: NA
CDR3nt: TGCGCCAGCAGCTTTGACGGGTGGAACACTGAAGCTTTCTTT
CDR3aa: CASSFDGWNTEAFF

j_gene: TRBJ2-7
abundance: NA
v_gene: TRBV10-2
d_gene: NA
CDR3nt: TGCGCCAGCGGAAAAGAGGCAGGGGATTTTTTC
CDR3aa: CASGKEAGDFF

j_gene: TRBJ2-6
abundance: NA
v_gene: TRBV6-5
d_gene: TRBD2
CDR3nt: TGTGCCAGCGGGACGGGAGGCTCTGGGGCCAACGTCCTGACTTTC
CDR3aa: CASGTGGSGANVLTF

j_gene: TRBJ1-1
abundance: NA
v_gene: TRBV6-1
d_gene: NA
CDR3nt: TGTGCCAGCAGTGAACAAGGGGGCACTGAAGCTTTCTTT
CDR3aa: CASSEQGGTEAFF